This entry describes one TCR beta chain. What it binds is unknown. This entry comes from a study of Graves' ophthalmopathy and Graves' hyperthyroidism. Amplified material comprised TCR beta CDR3 regions derived from RNA transcripts. First-round RT-PCR relied on HTBI primers, and a second-round multiplex PCR came next. From the multiplex PCR reads, TCRdb called clonotypes with MiXCR, one entry per CDR3 protein. Of 1 million to 1.3 million distinct CDR3 sequences in the sample, approximately 35% are singletons; the top ten hold approximately 10%. Findings and limits, study-wide: Among expanded thyroid clonotypes above 0.001 frequency, most also occurred in blood. The model reached about 66% sensitivity and about 72% specificity for predicting ophthalmopathy progression.

The ends lost 1 base at V and 2 bases at J; junction bases unmatched: 4. The CDR3 extends over 14 amino acids. Germline V lookup: CDR1 SQVTM, CDR2 ANQGSEA. The receptor's source is an adult man with Graves' hyperthyroidism. Sample: peripheral blood or thyroid tissue (not recorded which). The chain couples TRBV29-1 to TRBJ1-2; 7 bases line up with TRBD1. In nucleotides, the CDR3 is TGCAGCGTTGAAGGCGGACAGGTGAACTATGGCTACACCTTC. This sequence encodes CSVEGGQVNYGYTF.